The clone carrying this TCR beta chain turned up a few times. From 5'RACE with constant-segment primers came TCR alpha and TCR beta cDNA libraries that carried sample barcodes and UMIs. TCRdb analysed the 5' RACE reads with MiXCR anew, one entry per CDR3 protein. Counted here are under 450,000 distinct CDR3 sequences, under 25% occurring once; the ten biggest clones make up around 12%. This specimen comes from a study of T-cell memory formation after mild COVID-19. Germline V gene data show CDR1 as SGHVS and CDR2 as FNYEAQ. CDR3 size: 16 residues. V was shortened by 2 bases and J by 0 bases, with 12 bases between the two germline ends.

The J gene is TRBJ2-3, the V gene TRBV7-6; maybe TRBD2 (5 bases). The sequence came from an adult woman who had mild COVID-19 (a few samples of this study predate the infection). Cell type and time point are not known. Source material: PBMCs or a T cell subset sorted from them (not recorded which). The CDR3 loop is CASSLFRGTSTDTQYF. The DNA for the CDR3 is TGTGCCAGCAGCTTATTCCGGGGAACTAGCACAGATACGCAGTATTTT.